Given below is one TCR beta chain in context. Looked up from germline, CDR1 is MDHEN and CDR2 is SYDVKM. The CDR3 has 15 amino acids. After removal of 5 bases from V and 5 bases from J, the junction contained 7 bases not matched to a gene. The data stem from a study of blood T cell repertoires in COVID-19. Background on the study: Samples representing acute and convalescent COVID-19 were sourced from the United States, Italy and Spain.

Seattle patients were enrolled during active infection and followed longitudinally. Per the study methods: Nucleated cell number was recorded as an estimate derived from reference gene primer amplification. Assay used: immunoSEQ multiplex PCR; TCRdb lists only in-frame clones, some missing. That table supplies the V and J calls and clone size; D and trimming were determined from the DNA. The data contain 250,000 to 350,000 clones, 65% to 85% of them singletons. J is TRBJ1-4 and V is TRBV28, with 8 bases matching TRBD1. The receptor was isolated from a person aged 65-85 years with COVID-19, enrolled during active disease. The sample was peripheral blood. The CDR3 is CASSASDRGNEKLFF. The CDR3 DNA reads TGTGCCAGCAGTGCCTCTGACAGGGGAAATGAAAAACTGTTTTTT.